The rows below give T cell receptor beta chains drawn from one sample of a study of blood T cell repertoires in COVID-19. The method was immunoSEQ multiplex PCR; TCRdb's version includes in-frame clones alone and lacks a portion of them. The sample holds about 150,000 clones, around 83% seen once. Sequencing was done on a sample of peripheral blood. The receptors come from an older woman with COVID-19, enrolled during active disease. CDR3s include the opening cysteine and the closing phenylalanine or tryptophan. D genes are given only for firm matches. The size field is filled for only some rows; it gives once, few, many or a size class.

TRBV6-5	.	TRBJ1-1	.	TGTGCCAGCAGTTACGGGAGGAAGAACACTGAAGCTTTCTTT	CASSYGRKNTEAFF
TRBV12-5	few	TRBJ1-1	.	TGTGCTAGTGGGCCCACCACTGGGGGGACTGAAGCTTTCTTT	CASGPTTGGTEAFF
TRBV3-1/TRBV3-2	.	TRBJ2-3	.	TGTGCCAGCAGCCCCAACAGGGCAGATACGCAGTATTTT	CASSPNRADTQYF
TRBV11-2	.	TRBJ1-5	.	TGTGCCAGCAGCTTAACAAACAATCAGCCCCAGCATTTT	CASSLTNNQPQHF
TRBV5-5	.	TRBJ1-1	.	TGTGCCAGCAGCCCTACAGGGAACGCTGAAGCTTTCTTT	CASSPTGNAEAFF
TRBV27	.	TRBJ2-3	TRBD2	TGTGCCAGCAGTTTCATAGCGGGGCCCTACACAGATACGCAGTATTTT	CASSFIAGPYTDTQYF
TRBV19	once	TRBJ1-1	.	TGTGCCAGTAGATATCAGGGGTGGGCTGAAGCTTTCTTT	CASRYQGWAEAFF
TRBV19	.	TRBJ2-1	TRBD2	TGTGCCAGTAGTAAACTAGCGGGTGGAATTAATGAGCAGTTCTTC	CASSKLAGGINEQFF
TRBV27	once	TRBJ2-7	.	TGTGCCAGCAGAGGAGATGGGGCCGCCTACGAGCAGTACTTC	CASRGDGAAYEQYF
TRBV7-3	.	TRBJ1-2	TRBD1	TGTGCCAGCAGCCCGGAGGGCGGGACAGGAGGCTATGGCTACACCTTC	CASSPEGGTGGYGYTF
TRBV3-1/TRBV3-2	.	TRBJ2-1	TRBD2	TGTGCCAGCAGCCTCGGGACTAACCCAAACAATGAGCAGTTCTTC	CASSLGTNPNNEQFF
TRBV5-4	.	TRBJ2-2	.	TGTGCCAGCAGCCCAACCCAAGGAGTCACCGGGGAGCTGTTTTTT	CASSPTQGVTGELFF
TRBV10-3	.	TRBJ2-1	TRBD2	TGTGCCATCAGTGGGGGCGCGACTAGCGGGATGAATGAGCAGTTCTTC	CAISGGATSGMNEQFF